Detailed here is one T cell receptor beta chain. Germline CDR1 is KGHDR and CDR2 is SFDVKD. The CDR3 runs to 17 residues. V dropped 4 bases and J dropped 7; count of bases not matched to a gene: 13. The data were taken from a study of blood T cell repertoires in COVID-19. Participant reports of clinical history set cohort assignment. Per the original data handling: Estimation of nucleated cell counts relied on the amplification of reference gene primers. The table came from immunoSEQ multiplex PCR; TCRdb's copy has only in-frame clones and leaves some out. V and J calls plus clone size are reproduced from that table; the DNA served to infer D and trimming. The sample has 250,000 or so clones, 70% to 90% seen once.

This chain connects TRBV24-1 to TRBJ2-1, with 9 bases that match TRBD2. This receptor was taken from a man aged 25 to 40 who had recovered from COVID-19. The specimen sequenced was PBMCs or T cells enriched from blood (not recorded which). As DNA, the CDR3 is TGTGCCACCAGTGACTTCCTAGGGGCTAGCGGGATGAATGAGCAGTTCTTC. Amino acids: CATSDFLGASGMNEQFF.